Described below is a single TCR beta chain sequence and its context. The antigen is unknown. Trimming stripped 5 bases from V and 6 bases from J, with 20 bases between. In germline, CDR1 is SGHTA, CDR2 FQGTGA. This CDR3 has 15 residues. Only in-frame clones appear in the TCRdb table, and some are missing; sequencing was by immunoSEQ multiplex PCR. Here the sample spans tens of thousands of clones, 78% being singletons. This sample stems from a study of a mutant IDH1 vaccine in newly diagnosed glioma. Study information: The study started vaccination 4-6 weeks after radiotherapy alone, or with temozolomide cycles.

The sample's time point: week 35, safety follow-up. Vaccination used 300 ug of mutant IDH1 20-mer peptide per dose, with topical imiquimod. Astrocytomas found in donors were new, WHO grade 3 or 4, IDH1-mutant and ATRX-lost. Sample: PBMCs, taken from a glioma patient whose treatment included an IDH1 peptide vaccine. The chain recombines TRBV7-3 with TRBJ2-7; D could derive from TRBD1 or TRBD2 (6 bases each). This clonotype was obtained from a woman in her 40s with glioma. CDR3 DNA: TGTGCCAGCAGCCGGATACAGGGCGGGGTTGGCGAGCAGTACTTC. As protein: CASSRIQGGVGEQYF.